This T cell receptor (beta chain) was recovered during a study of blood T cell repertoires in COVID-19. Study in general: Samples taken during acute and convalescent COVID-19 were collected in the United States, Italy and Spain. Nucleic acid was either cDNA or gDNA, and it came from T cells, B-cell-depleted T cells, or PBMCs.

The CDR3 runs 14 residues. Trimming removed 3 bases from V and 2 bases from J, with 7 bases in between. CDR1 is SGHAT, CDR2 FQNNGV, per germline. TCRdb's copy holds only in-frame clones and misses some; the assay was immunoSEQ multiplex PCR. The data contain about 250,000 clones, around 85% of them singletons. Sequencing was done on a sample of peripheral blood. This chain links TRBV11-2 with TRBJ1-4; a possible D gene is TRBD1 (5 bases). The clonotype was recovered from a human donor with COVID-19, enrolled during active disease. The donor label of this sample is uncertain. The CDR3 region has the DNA TGTGCCAGCAGCTTTGGGGCCACTAATGAAAAACTGTTTTTT. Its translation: CASSFGATNEKLFF.